This TCR beta chain was found in a study of T cell changes during pregnancy in multiple sclerosis. This table comes from immunoSEQ multiplex PCR, and its TCRdb copy is limited to in-frame clones, with some not included. The sample records about 70,000 clones, around 90% being singletons. Per germline, CDR1 SGHNT and CDR2 YENEEA. Trimming at V came to 8 bases and at J to 5 bases, leaving 9 bases not matched to a gene. The CDR3 loop spans 15 amino acids. The chain has TRBV11-3 and TRBJ2-1; 10 nucleotides align to TRBD2. The sample was peripheral blood, taken in the third trimester of pregnancy. The sequence was obtained from a female donor with multiple sclerosis, enrolled in a pregnancy study. CDR3 sequence: CASSPGLAFNNEQFF. The DNA for the CDR3 is TGTGCCAGCTCCCCGGGACTAGCGTTTAACAATGAGCAGTTCTTC.